Sequencing of this T cell receptor (beta chain) was carried out in a study of cytomegalovirus exposure and HLA in healthy donors. Study results and caveats: Some segments of the V type, notably TRBV6-2 and TRBV6-3, were excluded as indistinguishable. TCR beta chains numbering approximately 150 were designated cytomegalovirus-associated.

Trimming removed 5 bases from V and 3 bases from J; junction bases left unmatched: 11. The CDR3 has 17 amino acids. CDR1 and CDR2 from the germline V gene are SGHDT and YYEEEE. Primers for the PCR totalled 60 Vbeta and 13 Jbeta. Clones were read by immunoSEQ multiplex PCR, and TCRdb kept only the in-frame ones, dropping some. Listed are 35,000 to 45,000 clones; over 3.5% falls within the top ten. To note about this clone: What it recognizes is unknown.

This TCR was sampled from a male donor in good health and CMV-seronegative. The genes are TRBV5-6 and TRBJ1-3; 10 bases line up with TRBD1. Sample: PBMCs. DNA of the CDR3: TGTGCCAGCAGTCCCGGGACAGGGGCGCTAGGTGGAAACACCATATATTTT. It translates to CASSPGTGALGGNTIYF.